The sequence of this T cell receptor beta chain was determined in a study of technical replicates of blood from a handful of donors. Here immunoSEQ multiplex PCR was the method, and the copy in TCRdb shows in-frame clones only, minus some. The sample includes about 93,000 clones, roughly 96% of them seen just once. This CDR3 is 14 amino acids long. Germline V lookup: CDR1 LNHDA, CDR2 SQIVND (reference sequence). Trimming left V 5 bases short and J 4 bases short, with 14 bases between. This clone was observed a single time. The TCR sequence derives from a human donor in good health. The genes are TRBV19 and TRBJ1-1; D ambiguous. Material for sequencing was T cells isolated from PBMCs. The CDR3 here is CASSFAGRGTEAFF. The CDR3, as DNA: TGTGCCAGTAGTTTCGCCGGTCGGGGCACTGAAGCTTTCTTT. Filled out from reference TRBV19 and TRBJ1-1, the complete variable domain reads DGGITQSPKYLFRKEGQNVTLSCEQNLNHDAMYWYRQDPGQGLRLIYYSQIVNDFQKGDIAEGYSVSREKKESFPLTVTSAQKNPTAFYLCASSFAGRGTEAFFGQGTRLTVV.